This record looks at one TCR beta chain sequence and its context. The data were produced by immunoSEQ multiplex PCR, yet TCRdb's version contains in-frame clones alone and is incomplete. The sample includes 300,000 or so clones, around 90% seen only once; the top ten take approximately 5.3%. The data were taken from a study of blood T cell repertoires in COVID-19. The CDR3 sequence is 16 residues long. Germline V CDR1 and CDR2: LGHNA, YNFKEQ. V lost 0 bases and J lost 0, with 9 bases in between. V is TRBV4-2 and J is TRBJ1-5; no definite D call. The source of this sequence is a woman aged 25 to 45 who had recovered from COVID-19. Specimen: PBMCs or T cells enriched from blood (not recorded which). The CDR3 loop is CASSQDSRGSNQPQHF. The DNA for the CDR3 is TGTGCCAGCAGCCAAGATAGTCGGGGTAGCAATCAGCCCCAGCATTTT.